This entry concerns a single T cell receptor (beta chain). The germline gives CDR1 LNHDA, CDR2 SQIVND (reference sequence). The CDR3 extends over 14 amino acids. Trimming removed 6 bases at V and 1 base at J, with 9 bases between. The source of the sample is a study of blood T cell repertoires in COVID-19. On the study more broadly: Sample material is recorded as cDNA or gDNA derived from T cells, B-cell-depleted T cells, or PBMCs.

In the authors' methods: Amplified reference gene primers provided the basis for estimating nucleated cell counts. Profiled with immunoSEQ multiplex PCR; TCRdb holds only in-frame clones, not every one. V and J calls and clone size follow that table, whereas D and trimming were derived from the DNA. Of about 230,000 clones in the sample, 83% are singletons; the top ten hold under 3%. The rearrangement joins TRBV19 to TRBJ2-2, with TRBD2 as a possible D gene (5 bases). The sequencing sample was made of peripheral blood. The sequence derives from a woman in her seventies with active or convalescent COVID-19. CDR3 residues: CASRASRNTGELFF. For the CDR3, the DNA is TGTGCCAGTAGAGCTAGCCGGAACACCGGGGAGCTGTTTTTT.